This T cell receptor beta chain is from a study of Tregs in tolerant kidney transplant recipients. Germline-derived CDR1 and CDR2 are MDHEN and SYDVKM. Trimming stripped 2 bases from V and 7 bases from J, with 14 bases between. This CDR3 is 14 amino acids long. Measured with immunoSEQ multiplex PCR; TCRdb has only the in-frame clones, and not every one. The sample records about 69,000 clones, 85% to 90% being singletons. The source material was CD4+ T cells from blood, sampled before the transplant. This TCR was sampled from a human donor who received a combined kidney and bone marrow transplant. The chain joins TRBV28 to TRBJ1-1; D call uncertain. Here the CDR3 DNA reads TGTGCCAGCAGTTTACTGGGAGGAGGGCGTGAAGCTTTCTTT. Protein: CASSLLGGGREAFF. The full variable domain, completed using reference TRBV28 and TRBJ1-1, is DVKVTQSSRYLVKRTGEKVFLECVQDMDHENMFWYRQDPGLGLRLIYFSYDVKMKEKGDIPEGYSVSREKKERFSLILESASTNQTSMYLCASSLLGGGREAFFGQGTRLTVV.